This T cell receptor (beta chain) was captured in a study of neurological immune-mediated disorders. The study, taken as a whole, reports: While HTLV-1-associated myelopathy showed the greatest TCR clonal expansion, multiple sclerosis showed the least, falling below healthy controls. The repertoires of 18 of 34 multiple sclerosis patients fell into one related-CDR3 cluster (a possible signature) under phylogenetic grouping.

This clonotype has ten or more counts. Its antigen is still unknown. The cDNA came from 5'RACE, which used 10-nucleotide random UMIs. Over 180 million TCR-beta sequences, together covering 15-18 subjects, were produced by every individual sequencing run that was carried out. One entry per CDR3 protein, called by TCRdb with MiXCR from the 5' RACE reads. Found here are about 120,000 distinct CDR3 sequences, approximately 3.2% of them singletons; the top ten hold 1% to 1.5%. V lost 4 bases, J lost 8 bases, and 16 bases lay in between. The CDR3 has 14 amino acids. Germline loops: CDR1 SGHDT, CDR2 YYEEEE. The chain employs TRBV5-6 and TRBJ1-5, with a possible D match to TRBD1 (6 bases). The receptor was isolated from a woman aged 25 to 39 with multiple sclerosis. The source material was PBMCs. CDR3 nucleotides: TGTGCCAGCAGCACGTACAGGGTGGAGGAGCCCCAGCATTTT. Its translation is CASSTYRVEEPQHF.